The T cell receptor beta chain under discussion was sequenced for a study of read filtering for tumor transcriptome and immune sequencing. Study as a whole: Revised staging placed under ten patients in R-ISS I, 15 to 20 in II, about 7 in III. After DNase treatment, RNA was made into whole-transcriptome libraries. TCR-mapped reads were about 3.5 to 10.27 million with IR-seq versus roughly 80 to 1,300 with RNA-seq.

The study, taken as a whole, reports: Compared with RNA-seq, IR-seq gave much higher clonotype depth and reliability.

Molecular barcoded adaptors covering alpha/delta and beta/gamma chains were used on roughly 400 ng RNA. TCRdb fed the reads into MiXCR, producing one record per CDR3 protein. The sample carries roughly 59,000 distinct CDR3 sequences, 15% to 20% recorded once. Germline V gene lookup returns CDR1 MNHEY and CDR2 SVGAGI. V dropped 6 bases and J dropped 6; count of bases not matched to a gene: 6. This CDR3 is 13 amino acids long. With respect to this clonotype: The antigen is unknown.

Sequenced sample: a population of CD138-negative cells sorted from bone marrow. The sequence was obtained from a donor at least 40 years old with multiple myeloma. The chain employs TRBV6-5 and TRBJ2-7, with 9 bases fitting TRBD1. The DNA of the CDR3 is TGTGCCAGCAGAAGACAGGGGGTGGGCGAGCAGTACTTC. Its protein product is CASRRQGVGEQYF.